The 31 T cell receptor beta chains in this list originate from one sample, sequenced in a study of T cell changes during pregnancy in multiple sclerosis. Produced via immunoSEQ multiplex PCR; TCRdb's table is partial and in-frame only. The sample consists of around 72,000 clones, 90% to 95% of them appearing once. The material sequenced was peripheral blood, taken in the third trimester of pregnancy. The receptors here all came from a female donor in good health, enrolled as a control in a pregnancy study.

The chain couples TRBV5-6 to TRBJ2-7, with D perhaps matching TRBD2 (5 bases). Looked up from germline, CDR1 is SGHDT and CDR2 is YYEEEE. The CDR3 runs to 15 residues. Trimming removed 2 bases from V and 1 base from J, with 13 bases in between. Here the CDR3 reads CASSLLPGGSYEQYF. Written as DNA, the CDR3 is TGTGCCAGCAGCTTACTTCCAGGCGGGTCCTACGAGCAGTACTTC.

V gene TRBV6-5 combines with J gene TRBJ1-2, with D tentatively TRBD1 (6 bases). With 3 bases removed from V and 7 bases from J, the gap between germline ends came to 12 bases. Per the germline V gene, CDR1 is MNHEY and CDR2 is SVGAGI. CDR3 length equals 13 residues. The CDR3 is CASSYGTGLGYTF. The CDR3 region has the DNA TGTGCCAGCAGTTATGGAACAGGGCTTGGCTACACCTTC.

This chain uses TRBV28 with TRBJ1-4; weak D call: TRBD1 (5 bases). The V and J ends lost 5 bases and 0 bases respectively, with 16 bases between them. Germline lookup yields CDR1 MDHEN and CDR2 SYDVKM. This CDR3 has 17 residues. CDR3 sequence reads: CASSPQPTTATNEKLFF. Written as DNA, the CDR3 is TGTGCCAGCAGTCCGCAGCCGACGACAGCAACTAATGAAAAACTGTTTTTT.

This clone was detected once. The chain has TRBV5-1 and TRBJ2-3; D perhaps matches TRBD1 (6 bases). Germline V gives CDR1 SGHRS, CDR2 YFSETQ. Deletions cut 0 bases from V and 3 bases from J, with 8 bases between. CDR3 length equals 14 residues. The chain's CDR3 is CASSLARGTDTQYF. Written as DNA, the CDR3 is TGCGCCAGCAGCTTGGCTAGGGGGACAGATACGCAGTATTTT.

The rearrangement joins TRBV5-1 to TRBJ1-4; 8 bases line up with TRBD1. Germline V gene lookup returns CDR1 SGHRS and CDR2 YFSETQ. CDR3 size: 15 residues. Trimming took 4 bases from V and 8 from J; bases not matched to a gene: 10. The CDR3, as DNA: TGCGCCAGCAGCCGGGAGGACAGGGTGCACGAAAAACTGTTTTTT. Its translation is CASSREDRVHEKLFF.

The V call is TRBV6-5, the J call TRBJ1-2, with D unclear. This CDR3 has 15 amino acids. Germline V gives CDR1 MNHEY, CDR2 SVGAGI. V was pared by 6 bases and J by 2 bases, with 16 bases between. CDR3: CASSLGIRVNYGYTF. CDR3 nucleotides: TGTGCCAGCAGCCTCGGGATACGGGTGAACTATGGCTACACCTTC.

The chain is built from TRBV15 and TRBJ2-3, with 10 bases identical to TRBD2. V lost 3 bases and J lost 5; bases outside the gene matches: 5. The CDR3 length is 15 residues. Germline CDR1 LNHNV, CDR2 YYDKDF (reference sequence). The CDR3 nucleotides are TGTGCCACCAGCAGGCTAGCGGGAGTAAAAGATACGCAGTATTTT. This encodes CATSRLAGVKDTQYF.

This sequence joins TRBV9 and TRBJ2-3; TRBD1 aligns across 9 bases. With 7 bases clipped from V and 3 bases from J, the junction kept 6 bases outside the gene matches. From germline, CDR1 is SGDLS and CDR2 YYNGEE. CDR3 size: 14 residues. The CDR3 here is CASGGDRVTDTQYF. Here the CDR3 DNA reads TGTGCCAGCGGAGGGGACAGGGTAACAGATACGCAGTATTTT. The full variable domain, its missing parts supplied by reference TRBV9 and TRBJ2-3, is DSGVTQTPKHLITATGQRVTLRCSPRSGDLSVYWYQQSLDQGLQFLIQYYNGEERAKGNILERFSAQQFPDLHSELNLSSLELGDSALYFCASGGDRVTDTQYFGPGTRLTVL.

The chain joins TRBV5-5 to TRBJ2-7; 7 positions match TRBD1. Germline assignment: CDR1 SGHKS and CDR2 YYEKEE (reference sequence). The trim removed 0 bases at V and 4 bases at J, leaving 10 bases unmatched. This CDR3 spans 16 amino acids. CDR3 amino acids: CASSLVQETGLYEQYF. The CDR3 DNA reads TGTGCCAGCAGCTTGGTTCAAGAGACAGGGCTTTACGAGCAGTACTTC.

This clone was seen a single time. CDR3 region: CASSFGPGGNTEAFF. In DNA form, the CDR3 reads TGTGCCAGCAGTTTCGGCCCGGGTGGGAACACTGAAGCTTTCTTT. The chain couples TRBV27 to TRBJ1-1; unclear D gene. The CDR3 spans 15 residues. The germline gives CDR1 MNHEY, CDR2 SMNVEV (reference sequence). Trimming took off 3 bases at V and 1 base at J, with 12 bases between the two ends.

The V call is TRBV10-2, the J call TRBJ2-3; 7 nucleotides agree with TRBD2. This CDR3 has 17 residues. Per the germline V gene, CDR1 is WSHSY and CDR2 is SAAADI. The ends lost 1 base at V and 4 bases at J; junction bases unmatched: 11. CDR3 in DNA: TGCGCCAGCAGTGAGTTGGCCCAGCGGGGCCCCCCAGATACGCAGTATTTT. Translating gives CASSELAQRGPPDTQYF.

The rearrangement joins TRBV6-6 to TRBJ1-5; D is uncertain. Germline-derived CDR1 and CDR2 are MNHNY and SVGAGI (reference sequence). Deletions cut 2 bases from V and 5 bases from J, with 10 bases between. The CDR3 is made up of 14 amino acids. The CDR3 spells CASSYREDHQPQHF. CDR3 DNA sequence: TGTGCCAGCAGTTACAGGGAGGACCATCAGCCCCAGCATTTT.

This clone has only one observation. V usage is TRBV11-3 and J usage is TRBJ1-6; a possible D gene is TRBD1 (6 bases). V was cut by 8 bases and J by 6 bases, with 11 bases left in between. The CDR3 has 13 amino acids. Looked up from germline, CDR1 is SGHNT and CDR2 is YENEEA. CDR3 amino acids: CASAAGANSPLHF. The CDR3 DNA reads TGTGCCAGCGCGGCGGGGGCTAATTCACCCCTCCACTTT.

The rearrangement uses TRBV19 and TRBJ2-3; the match to TRBD2 covers 8 bases. V lost 4 bases, J lost 6 bases, and 9 bases stayed unmatched. The CDR3 extends over 15 amino acids. Looked up from germline, CDR1 is LNHDA and CDR2 is SQIVND (reference sequence). Here the CDR3 DNA reads TGTGCCAGTAGTAACCAAGCGGGGGTCGGGGATACGCAGTATTTT. Amino acids: CASSNQAGVGDTQYF.

This clone has only one observation. The gene calls are TRBV27 and TRBJ2-7; TRBD2 is a possible D gene (6 bases). The CDR3 is made up of 13 amino acids. Trimming pared 3 bases from V and 8 bases from J, leaving 14 bases between. Germline lookup yields CDR1 MNHEY and CDR2 SMNVEV (reference sequence). Written as DNA, the CDR3 is TGTGCCAGCAGTTTGGAGGGACCATCCAAGCAGTACTTC. Translated: CASSLEGPSKQYF.

The gene calls are TRBV14 and TRBJ2-4, with D perhaps TRBD1 (6 bases). This CDR3 contains 15 residues. Trimming took off 3 bases at V and 1 base at J, with 10 bases between the two ends. Germline V gene data show CDR1 as SGHDN and CDR2 as FVKESK. The DNA for the CDR3 is TGTGCCAGCAGCCACCCGGGACATGCCAAAAACATTCAGTACTTC. It is translated as CASSHPGHAKNIQYF.

The rearrangement uses TRBV27 and TRBJ2-7, with TRBD2 as a possible D gene (5 bases). Deletions cut 2 bases from V and 4 bases from J, with 18 bases between. Germline lookup yields CDR1 MNHEY and CDR2 SMNVEV (reference sequence). This CDR3 region has 16 residues. The CDR3 nucleotides read TGTGCCAGCAGTTTAGTGGGGAGAGGCTTCTTATACGAGCAGTACTTC. Its translation: CASSLVGRGFLYEQYF.

The V and J genes are TRBV11-3 and TRBJ2-7, with D uncertain. Germline CDR1 and CDR2: SGHNT and YENEEA. The CDR3 runs to 12 residues. V dropped 5 bases and J dropped 6 bases, with 11 bases sitting between them. The CDR3 loop reads CASSLGPSEQYF. The CDR3 nucleotides are TGTGCCAGCAGCCTAGGTCCGTCCGAGCAGTACTTC.

This chain links TRBV18 with TRBJ2-3; 7 bases match TRBD1. V trimming: 6 bases; J trimming: 4 bases; junction bases outside the gene matches: 7. This CDR3 has 14 residues. The germline CDR1 and CDR2 sequences are KGHSH and LQKENI. The CDR3: CASSTTTGADTQYF. The DNA of the CDR3 is TGTGCCAGCTCGACCACTACAGGGGCAGATACGCAGTATTTT.

The V and J genes are TRBV30 and TRBJ2-7; 7 positions match TRBD1. The junction had 7 bases not matched to a gene; V was cut back by 4 bases and J by 1 base. CDR1 and CDR2 (germline): GTSNPN, SVGIG (reference sequence). The CDR3 has 14 amino acids. This CDR3 is CAWIPGQESYEQYF. CDR3 DNA sequence: TGTGCCTGGATCCCCGGACAGGAATCCTACGAGCAGTACTTC.

V is TRBV4-3 and J is TRBJ1-2; no reliable D call. This CDR3 has 14 amino acids. Looked up from germline, CDR1 is LGHNA and CDR2 is YSLEER. The V gene lost 2 bases and the J gene lost 4 bases, with 11 bases spanning the gap. The CDR3 is CASSQTVPSYGYTF. The CDR3 DNA is TGCGCCAGCAGCCAAACAGTCCCAAGCTATGGCTACACCTTC.

The genes are TRBV5-3 and TRBJ2-3, with 10 bases fitting TRBD2. TRBV5-3 is an ORF, and what it does is uncertain. J was trimmed by 6 bases and V by 3 bases; bases with no gene match: 4. CDR3 size: 14 residues. CDR3 residues: CARSCGSGRDTQYF. In nucleotides, the CDR3 is TGTGCCAGAAGCTGTGGTAGCGGGAGGGATACGCAGTATTTT.

The gene calls are TRBV18 and TRBJ2-1; 8 bases map to TRBD2. Germline V gene data show CDR1 as KGHSH and CDR2 as LQKENI. J was trimmed by 0 bases and V by 6 bases; bases with no gene match: 7. The CDR3 loop spans 16 amino acids. The CDR3 DNA is TGTGCCAGCTCGATACTCGGGACTAGCTCCTACAATGAGCAGTTCTTC. It encodes CASSILGTSSYNEQFF.

This CDR3 is CASSFVRGYLYGYTF. DNA of the CDR3: TGTGCCAGCAGTTTCGTTAGGGGTTACCTCTATGGCTACACCTTC. The gene calls are TRBV27 and TRBJ1-2; tentatively, D is TRBD1 (5 bases). There are 15 residues in the CDR3. V lost 3 bases and J 4 bases, leaving 15 bases between the germline ends. The germline gives CDR1 MNHEY, CDR2 SMNVEV (reference sequence).

CDR3 amino acids: CASSPGGNQPQHF. The CDR3 nucleotides are TGTGCCAGCAGCCCCGGGGGGAATCAGCCCCAGCATTTT. This chain joins TRBV7-6 and TRBJ1-5; D is possibly TRBD1 (5 bases). CDR3 length: 13 amino acids. The V gene's germline CDR1 is SGHVS and CDR2 FNYEAQ. Trimming removed 5 bases from V and 4 bases from J, with 9 bases in between.

This chain connects TRBV6-6 to TRBJ1-4, with a possible D match to TRBD1 (5 bases). CDR1 MNHNY and CDR2 SVGAGI come from the germline V gene (reference sequence). The V gene lost 5 bases and the J gene lost 8 bases, with 9 bases spanning the gap. This CDR3 is built from 12 residues. The CDR3 DNA sequence: TGTGCCAGCAGTCAGCGACAGGAAAAACTGTTTTTT. It encodes CASSQRQEKLFF.

The J gene is TRBJ1-6, the V gene TRBV7-2, with 11 nucleotides matching TRBD1. With V trimmed by 3 bases and J by 9 bases, 13 bases remained unmatched. This CDR3 region has 18 residues. The germline gives CDR1 SGHTA, CDR2 FQGNSA. This CDR3 is CASSFRVGGQGVRSPLHF. CDR3 bases: TGTGCCAGCAGCTTTAGGGTGGGGGGACAGGGGGTTCGTTCACCCCTCCACTTT.

This rearrangement joins TRBV19 to TRBJ2-7; a weak D match, TRBD1 (6 bases). Trimming removed 3 bases from V and 0 bases from J, with 12 bases in between. Looked up from germline, CDR1 is LNHDA and CDR2 is SQIVND (reference sequence). The CDR3 sequence is 15 residues long. Here the CDR3 DNA reads TGTGCCAGTAGTATCGGAAAAGGGGGCTCCTACGAGCAGTACTTC. This gives the protein CASSIGKGGSYEQYF.

This clone was seen just once. The V call is TRBV7-6, the J call TRBJ2-7; 9 nucleotides line up with TRBD1. The CDR3 spans 16 residues. V gave up 3 bases and J gave up 6 bases; unmatched junction bases: 12. CDR1 and CDR2 from the germline V gene are SGHVS and FNYEAQ. DNA of the CDR3: TGTGCCAGCAGCTTTATCGACGGGACAGGGATCGGCGAGCAGTACTTC. Residues: CASSFIDGTGIGEQYF.

This chain uses TRBV5-1 with TRBJ2-5; 8 bases match TRBD2. CDR1 is SGHRS and CDR2 is YFSETQ in the germline V gene. V lost 0 bases, J lost 2 bases, and 6 bases stayed unmatched. The CDR3 length is 16 residues. CDR3 sequence: CASSLGSGSGQETQYF. CDR3 nucleotides: TGCGCCAGCAGCTTGGGGAGCGGGAGTGGGCAAGAGACCCAGTACTTC.

This clone was observed a single time. This sequence joins TRBV6-6 and TRBJ2-5; D might be TRBD2 (5 bases). Germline CDR1 MNHNY, CDR2 SVGAGI (reference sequence). The CDR3 totals 13 residues. Trimming took 2 bases from V and 6 from J, leaving 10 bases between them. For the CDR3, the DNA is TGTGCCAGCAGTTACACGGACTCACAGACCCAGTACTTC. This encodes CASSYTDSQTQYF.